This is a list of T cell receptor beta chains from one sample in a study of blood T cell repertoires in COVID-19. The assay was immunoSEQ multiplex PCR, and TCRdb's table has in-frame clones only and misses some. Among around 150,000 clones listed, roughly 82% were seen once. The sample comprised peripheral blood. The origin of the receptors is a man aged 65 to 85 with acute or convalescent COVID-19. Both conserved end residues are part of each CDR3. A D gene is named only where the DNA matches it firmly. Clone size, where shown, is once, few, many, or a class for clones that have expanded.

d_call,v_call,j_call,clone_size,cdr3_aa,cdr3_nt
.,TRBV28,TRBJ2-1,once,CASTAGGFHNEQFF,TGTGCCAGCACGGCAGGGGGGTTCCACAATGAGCAGTTCTTC
.,TRBV6-5,TRBJ1-4,.,CASIPQGSNEKLFF,TGTGCCAGCATCCCGCAGGGGTCTAATGAAAAACTGTTTTTT
TRBD1,TRBV6-1,TRBJ1-1,.,CATSSRDSGNTEAFF,TGTGCCACCTCTAGCCGGGACAGCGGGAACACTGAAGCTTTCTTT
.,TRBV7-2,TRBJ1-5,.,CASSGQSPSSNQPQHF,TGTGCCAGCAGCGGACAGTCCCCTTCTAGCAATCAGCCCCAGCATTTT
TRBD1,TRBV5-1,TRBJ2-2,.,CASSLGQGVNTGELFF,TGCGCCAGCAGCCTGGGACAGGGGGTGAACACCGGGGAGCTGTTTTTT
.,TRBV11-1,TRBJ2-3,.,CASSLARLTDTQYF,TGTGCCAGCAGCTTAGCGCGTCTGACAGATACGCAGTATTTT
.,TRBV2,TRBJ2-4,.,CASGGVLNIQYF,TGTGCCAGCGGCGGGGTCCTGAACATTCAGTACTTC
TRBD1,TRBV5-4,TRBJ1-6,once,CASSLQRTGSSPLHF,TGTGCCAGCAGCTTGCAAAGGACAGGGTCTTCACCCCTCCACTTT
.,TRBV28,TRBJ1-5,many,CASSLYQGTINQPQHF,TGTGCCAGCAGTTTATATCAGGGGACGATCAATCAGCCCCAGCATTTT
.,TRBV4-1,TRBJ2-3,.,CASSPQELMDTQYF,TGCGCCAGCAGCCCACAGGAATTAATGGATACGCAGTATTTT
.,TRBV5-1,TRBJ2-7,few,CASSPAGRADLPYEQYF,TGCGCCAGCAGCCCCGCGGGCAGAGCGGACCTTCCCTACGAGCAGTACTTC
TRBD1,TRBV7-8,TRBJ1-2,.,CASTLDRGNGYTF,TGTGCCAGCACCTTGGACAGGGGGAATGGCTACACCTTC
TRBD1,TRBV4-1,TRBJ1-2,.,CATSGDRGPYGYTF,TGCGCCACCTCTGGGGACAGGGGGCCTTATGGCTACACCTTC
.,TRBV11-2,TRBJ2-7,.,CASSLGTTGPYEQYF,TGTGCCAGCAGCTTAGGGACAACAGGGCCCTACGAGCAGTACTTC
.,TRBV6-5,TRBJ1-5,.,CASLRGLNQPQHF,TGTGCCAGCTTGCGAGGGCTTAATCAGCCCCAGCATTTT
.,TRBV28,TRBJ1-5,.,CASRPGGSPPQHF,TGTGCCAGCAGACCAGGAGGGTCTCCGCCCCAGCATTTT
TRBD1,TRBV28,TRBJ2-7,.,CASNPTGTYEQYF,TGTGCCAGCAATCCGACAGGGACCTACGAGCAGTACTTC
TRBD1,TRBV3-1/TRBV3-2,TRBJ1-3,.,CASSHGGQEVLRNTIYF,TGTGCCAGCAGCCACGGCGGACAGGAAGTACTCAGGAACACCATATATTTT
TRBD1,TRBV30,TRBJ1-5,.,CAWNPPRGTGGSNQPQHF,TGTGCCTGGAACCCCCCGAGGGGGACAGGAGGAAGCAATCAGCCCCAGCATTTT
TRBD1,TRBV7-2,TRBJ1-1,.,CASSQTGGTEAFF,TGTGCCAGCAGCCAGACAGGGGGCACTGAAGCTTTCTTT
.,TRBV27,TRBJ1-6,.,CASSLSGEGNSPLHF,TGTGCCAGCAGTTTATCAGGGGAAGGGAATTCACCCCTCCACTTT
.,TRBV2,TRBJ2-2,.,CASSPDTFTGELFF,TGTGCCAGCAGTCCGGACACTTTCACCGGGGAGCTGTTTTTT
.,TRBV3-1/TRBV3-2,TRBJ1-2,.,CASSPTELYGYTF,TGTGCCAGCAGCCCGACAGAATTATATGGCTACACCTTC
.,TRBV19,TRBJ1-6,.,CASIGQGNSPLHF,TGTGCCAGTATTGGGCAGGGAAATTCACCCCTCCACTTT
.,TRBV18,TRBJ2-1,.,CASSLTSYNEQFF,TGTGCCAGCTCGCTAACCTCCTACAATGAGCAGTTCTTC
TRBD1,TRBV29-1,TRBJ1-1,.,CSVDPGQGQTEAFF,TGCAGCGTCGACCCTGGACAGGGACAAACTGAAGCTTTCTTT
.,TRBV6-5,TRBJ2-5,.,CASTHGGSEETQYF,TGTGCCAGCACCCATGGGGGGTCCGAAGAGACCCAGTACTTC
TRBD1,TRBV6-2/TRBV6-3,TRBJ1-5,.,CASSLQGVSNQPQHF,TGTGCCAGCAGTTTACAGGGGGTAAGCAATCAGCCCCAGCATTTT